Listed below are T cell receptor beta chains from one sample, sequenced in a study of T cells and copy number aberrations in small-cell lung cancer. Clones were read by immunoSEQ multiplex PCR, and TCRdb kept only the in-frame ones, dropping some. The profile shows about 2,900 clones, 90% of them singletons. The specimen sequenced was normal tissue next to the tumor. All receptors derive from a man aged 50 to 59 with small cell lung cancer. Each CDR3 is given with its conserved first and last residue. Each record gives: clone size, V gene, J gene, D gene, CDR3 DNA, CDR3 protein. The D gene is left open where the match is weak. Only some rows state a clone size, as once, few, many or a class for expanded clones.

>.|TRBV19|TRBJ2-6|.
TGTGCCAGTAGTATTCAGGGTACCTCTGGGGCCAACGTCCTGACTTTC
CASSIQGTSGANVLTF
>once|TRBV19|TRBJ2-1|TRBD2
TGTGCCAGTAGAGGTTTAGCGGGCCCCTCCAATGAGCAGTTCTTC
CASRGLAGPSNEQFF
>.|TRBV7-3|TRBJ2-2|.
TGTGCCAGCAGCTTCCGAACGGGGATGGACACCGAGGAGCTGTTTTTT
CASSFRTGMDTEELFF
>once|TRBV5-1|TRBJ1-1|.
TGCGCCAGCACGGAAGGGGGCACTGAAGCTTTCTTT
CASTEGGTEAFF
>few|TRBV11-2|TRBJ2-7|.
TGTGCCAGCAGCTTGGTGGGGGCCGACGAGCAGTACTTC
CASSLVGADEQYF
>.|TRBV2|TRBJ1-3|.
TGTGCCAGCAGTGTAGGCGGTACTTTCTCTGGAAACACCATATATTTT
CASSVGGTFSGNTIYF
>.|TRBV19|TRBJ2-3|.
TGTGCCAGTAGTCTAGCAGATACGCAGTATTTT
CASSLADTQYF
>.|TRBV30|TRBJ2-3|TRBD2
TGTGCCTGGGCCCCACGGGGGGGAGTGGAAGATACGCAGTATTTT
CAWAPRGGVEDTQYF
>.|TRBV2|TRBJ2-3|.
TGTGCCAGCAGTATACAGGGAACAGATACGCAGTATTTT
CASSIQGTDTQYF
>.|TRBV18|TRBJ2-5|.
TGTGCCAGCTCACCTCTAGGGGTTGTAGAGACCCAGTACTTC
CASSPLGVVETQYF
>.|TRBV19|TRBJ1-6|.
TGTGCCAGTAGTACCCCGAATTCACCCCTCCACTTT
CASSTPNSPLHF
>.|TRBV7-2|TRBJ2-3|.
TGTGCCAGCACCAAATCTAGCGCCACAGATACGCAGTATTTT
CASTKSSATDTQYF
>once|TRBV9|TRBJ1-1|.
TGTGCCAGCAGCGTAGAGCCGAACCCGAACACTGAAGCTTTCTTT
CASSVEPNPNTEAFF
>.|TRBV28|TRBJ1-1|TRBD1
TGTGCCAGCAGGCCAACAGAAGGACAGGGTGCTGAAGCTTTCTTT
CASRPTEGQGAEAFF
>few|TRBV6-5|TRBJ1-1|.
TGTGCCAGCAGTTACCACCCCCTCGCCCTTGAAGCTTTCTTT
CASSYHPLALEAFF
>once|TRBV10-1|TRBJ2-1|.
TGCGCCAGCAGTGAGCTAGGACTACGGCTGGGTGAGCAGTTCTTC
CASSELGLRLGEQFF
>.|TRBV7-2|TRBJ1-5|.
TGTGCCAGCAGCTTAAGCCGGACTAGCAATCAGCCCCAGCATTTT
CASSLSRTSNQPQHF
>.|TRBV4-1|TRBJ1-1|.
TGCGCCAGCAGCCAAGACGGGACGGGGGACACTGAAGCTTTCTTT
CASSQDGTGDTEAFF
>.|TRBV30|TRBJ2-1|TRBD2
TGTGCCTGGACTTTGGCGGGGGGATGGAATGAGCAGTTCTTC
CAWTLAGGWNEQFF
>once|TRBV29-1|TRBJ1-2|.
TGCGGCGTTACCGACCTAGGGGATGGCTACACCTTC
CGVTDLGDGYTF
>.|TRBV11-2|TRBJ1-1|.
TGTGCCAGCAGCTCCACCCCGGGGTACACTGAAGCTTTCTTT
CASSSTPGYTEAFF
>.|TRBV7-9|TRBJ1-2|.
TGTGCCATCAACCGCGGGGTCGCGATAGATGACTATGGCTACACCTTC
CAINRGVAIDDYGYTF
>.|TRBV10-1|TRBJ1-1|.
TGCGCCAGCTCCAGGGGCAGCCGTAATGAAGCTTTCTTT
CASSRGSRNEAFF
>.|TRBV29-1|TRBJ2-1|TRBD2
TGCAGCGTTGAAACTAGCGTTGAAAATGAGCAGTTCTTC
CSVETSVENEQFF
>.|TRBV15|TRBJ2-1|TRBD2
TGTGCCACCAGCAGAGATATAGCGGGGAATGAGCAGTTCTTC
CATSRDIAGNEQFF
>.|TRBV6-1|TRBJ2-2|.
TGTGCCAGCATAGTCTCGGACTTGGGAACCGGGGAGCTGTTTTTT
CASIVSDLGTGELFF
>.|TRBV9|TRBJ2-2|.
TGTGCCAGCAGCTCCACCGGGACCACCCCCACCGGGGAGCTGTTTTTT
CASSSTGTTPTGELFF
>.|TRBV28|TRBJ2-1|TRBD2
TGTGCCAGCAGGAAGATAGCGGGAGGGAACAATGAGCAGTTCTTC
CASRKIAGGNNEQFF
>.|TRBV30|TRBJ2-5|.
TGTGCCTGGAGTTGGGGGGCCTGGCAAGAGACCCAGTACTTC
CAWSWGAWQETQYF
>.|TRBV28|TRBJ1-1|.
TGTGCCAGCAGCTTACTTGGGCGCACTGAAGCTTTCTTT
CASSLLGRTEAFF
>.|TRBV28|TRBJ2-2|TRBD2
TGTGCCAGCAGTAACTCACTAGCGGGAGCCGGGGAGCTGTTTTTT
CASSNSLAGAGELFF
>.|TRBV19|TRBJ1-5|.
TGTGCCAGTAGTATAGGGGACGGCAATCAGCCCCAGCATTTT
CASSIGDGNQPQHF
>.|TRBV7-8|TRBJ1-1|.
TGTGCCAGCAGCTTAGTAAAGGCTGAAGCTTTCTTT
CASSLVKAEAFF
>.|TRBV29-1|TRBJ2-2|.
TGCAGCGTTAAGGATGCAGTGGATCCCGGGGAGCTGTTTTTT
CSVKDAVDPGELFF
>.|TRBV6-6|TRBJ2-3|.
TGTGCCAGCAGGCTACCGGGCCGAGGAGATACGCAGTATTTT
CASRLPGRGDTQYF
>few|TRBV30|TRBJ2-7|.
TGTGCCTGGAGAGTAGGGGGTTATGCGTACGAGCAGTACTTC
CAWRVGGYAYEQYF
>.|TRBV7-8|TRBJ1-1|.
TGTGCCAGCAGCGGGGTGGGGACTGAAGCTTTCTTT
CASSGVGTEAFF
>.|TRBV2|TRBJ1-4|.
TGTGCCAGCAGTGGTACCGACAGCAGAAAAGAAAAACTGTTTTTT
CASSGTDSRKEKLFF
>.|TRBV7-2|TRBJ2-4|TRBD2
TGTGCCAGCAGCTTTGAAACTAGCGGAATAGCCAAAAACATTCAGTACTTC
CASSFETSGIAKNIQYF
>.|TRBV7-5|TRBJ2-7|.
TGTGCCAGAAGCTTAACCTTCCAAAAGGGACAGGCCTACGAGCAGTACTTC
CARSLTFQKGQAYEQYF
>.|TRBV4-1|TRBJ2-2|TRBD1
TGCGCCAGCAGCCAAGTCGAGGGGGGGACAGGGAAGAACACCGGGGAGCTGTTTTTT
CASSQVEGGTGKNTGELFF
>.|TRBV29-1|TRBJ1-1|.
TGCAGCGTTAGGGACAATGAAGCTTTCTTT
CSVRDNEAFF
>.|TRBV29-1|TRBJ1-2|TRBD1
TGCAGCGGTGGGACAGGGGGCCGGAATGGCTACACCTTC
CSGGTGGRNGYTF
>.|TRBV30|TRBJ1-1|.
TGTGCCTGGAGTGTGGGCATGGGGACGAACACTGAAGCTTTCTTT
CAWSVGMGTNTEAFF
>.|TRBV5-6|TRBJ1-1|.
TGTGCCAGCAGCTCCCAGGTTGAAGCTTTCTTT
CASSSQVEAFF